Sequencing of this T cell receptor beta chain was carried out in a study of cytomegalovirus exposure and HLA in healthy donors. CDR1 and CDR2 from the germline V gene are LNHDA and SQIVND (reference sequence). Trimming took 6 bases from V and 7 from J, leaving 15 bases between them. The CDR3 has 14 residues. As regards this clone: Antigen: not known.

The study's findings and limits: Accounts indicate the classifier identified cytomegalovirus status with strong specificity and sensitivity.

PCR primers comprised 60 Vbeta and 13 Jbeta primers. Method: immunoSEQ multiplex PCR; TCRdb's copy keeps in-frame clones and lacks some. The top ten hold approximately 17% of the sample, which has approximately 75,000 clones, 75% to 85% seen once. What was sequenced was PBMCs. The sequence was obtained from a man aged 65 to 79 in good health and CMV-seropositive. The chain employs TRBV19 and TRBJ1-4; D is undetermined. The CDR3: CASSTPNLGEKLFF. Written as DNA, the CDR3 is TGTGCCAGTAGCACCCCCAACCTAGGTGAAAAACTGTTTTTT.